This TCR beta chain was found in a study of T-cell memory formation after mild COVID-19. This clonotype turned up a few times. Germline loops: CDR1 SGHRS, CDR2 YFSETQ. V was trimmed by 4 bases and J by 3 bases, leaving 14 bases between them. This CDR3 has 15 amino acids. TCRdb passed the 5' RACE reads through MiXCR, listing each CDR3 protein once. The profile covers about 410,000 distinct CDR3 sequences, with over 15% appearing a single time and 20% to 25% taken by the ten largest. The chain uses TRBV5-1 and TRBJ2-1; TRBD1 is a possible D gene (6 bases). This clonotype was sampled from a man aged 18 to 29 who had mild COVID-19 (a few samples of this study predate the infection). Cell type and time point are not known. Sequencing was performed on PBMCs or a T cell subset sorted from them (not recorded which). CDR3 sequence: CASSVTGNHYNEQFF. In DNA form, the CDR3 reads TGCGCCAGCAGCGTTACAGGGAATCACTACAATGAGCAGTTCTTC.